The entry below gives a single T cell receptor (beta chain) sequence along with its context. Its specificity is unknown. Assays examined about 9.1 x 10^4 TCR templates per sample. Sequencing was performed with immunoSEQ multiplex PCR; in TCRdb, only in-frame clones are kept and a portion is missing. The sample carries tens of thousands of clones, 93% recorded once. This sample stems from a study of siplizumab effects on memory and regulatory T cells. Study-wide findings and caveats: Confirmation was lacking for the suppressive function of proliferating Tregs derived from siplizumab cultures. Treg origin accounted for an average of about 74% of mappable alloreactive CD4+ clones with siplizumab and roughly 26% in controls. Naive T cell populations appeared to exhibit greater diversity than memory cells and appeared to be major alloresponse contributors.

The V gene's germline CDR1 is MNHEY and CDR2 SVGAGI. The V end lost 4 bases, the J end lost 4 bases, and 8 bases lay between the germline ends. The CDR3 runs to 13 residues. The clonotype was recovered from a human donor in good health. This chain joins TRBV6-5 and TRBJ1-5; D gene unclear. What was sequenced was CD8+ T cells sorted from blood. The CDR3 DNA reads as TGTGCCAGCAGTTCCCGGGAAAATCAGCCCCAGCATTTT. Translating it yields CASSSRENQPQHF.